This TCR beta chain was retrieved from a study of blood T cell repertoires in COVID-19. About the study: Material from acute and convalescent COVID-19 was sourced from the United States, Italy and Spain. T cells, B-cell-depleted T cells, or PBMCs provided the cDNA or gDNA that served as material.

Original processing methods: The assay estimated nucleated cells by amplifying reference gene primers. Sequencing was performed with immunoSEQ multiplex PCR; in TCRdb, only in-frame clones are kept and a portion is missing. Clonal size and the V and J genes are those of that table, whereas D and trimming came from the DNA. The sample consists of about 100,000 clones, roughly 85% of them appearing once. Trimming at V came to 0 bases and at J to 0 bases, leaving 2 bases not matched to a gene. The CDR3 has 15 amino acids. The germline V gene has CDR1 PRHDT and CDR2 FYEKMQ (reference sequence). This sequence joins TRBV13 and TRBJ2-7; 7 nucleotides line up with TRBD1. The sequence was obtained from a woman between 65 and 79 years old with acute or convalescent COVID-19. The sample consisted of peripheral blood. In DNA, the CDR3 is TGTGCCAGCAGCTTAGGGACAGGGAGCTCCTACGAGCAGTACTTC. Translation: CASSLGTGSSYEQYF.